The subject of this entry is one T cell receptor beta chain. Germline values: CDR1 GTSNPN, CDR2 SVGIG (reference sequence). The CDR3 is made up of 14 amino acids. Losses at the gene ends were 3 bases for V and 2 bases for J; bases not matched to a gene: 3. The sample belongs to a study of blood T cell repertoires in COVID-19. Study in general: The cDNA or gDNA used as material had been derived from T cells, B-cell-depleted T cells, or PBMCs.

Study processing details: Using reference gene primer amplification, nucleated cell counts were estimated. Measured with immunoSEQ multiplex PCR; TCRdb has only the in-frame clones, and not every one. Clone size and the V and J calls come from that table; the DNA yielded D and trimming. The sample has approximately 280,000 clones, roughly 80% seen once. The sample taken for sequencing was PBMCs or T cells enriched from blood (not recorded which). This clonotype was obtained from a man in his forties who had been exposed to COVID-19. The chain is built from TRBV30 and TRBJ2-2; 7 bases agree with TRBD2. The CDR3 loop reads CAWRRGYNTGELFF. CDR3 DNA sequence: TGTGCCTGGAGGCGGGGGTACAACACCGGGGAGCTGTTTTTT.